The present entry profiles one T cell receptor (beta chain) with its context. As to time point: peripheral blood 6 weeks after treatment start. Sampling of each patient yielded between 1 and 8 specimens, collected pretreatment and on-treatment. Germline V CDR1 and CDR2: GTSNPN, SVGIG (reference sequence). CDR3 size: 13 residues. V was shortened by 0 bases and J by 8 bases, with 10 bases between the two germline ends. Assay used: immunoSEQ multiplex PCR; TCRdb lists only in-frame clones, some missing. The table records around 100,000 clones, under 95% of them present only once. These data originate in a study of PD-L1 blockade in urothelial cancer.

The material sequenced was PBMCs, taken around atezolizumab (anti-PD-L1) treatment. The chain links TRBV30 to TRBJ1-4; no definite D call. This clonotype originated in a man aged 60 to 69 with urothelial cancer. This CDR3 is CAWSVPPGEKLFF. CDR3 DNA: TGTGCCTGGAGTGTACCCCCGGGGGAAAAACTGTTTTTT.